This T cell receptor beta chain originates from a study of prognosis after radiotherapy for stage I lung cancer (dated by TCRdb to the early 2020s). Context from the whole study: Between April 2018 and early 2019, under 20 stage I NSCLC patients were enrolled in Nanjing, China. Among the enrolled patients, roughly 14 had newly diagnosed primary stage I lung tumors, while 4 or 5 had oligometastatic NSCLC following surgical resection of the primary tumor. All patients were considered medically inoperable, owing to comorbidities in more than 10 and refusal of surgery in about seven. The cohort comprised fewer than 15 men and six or seven women with a median age of around 73 years, ranging from roughly 50 to 84 years. Roughly 12 patients had adenocarcinoma and roughly 7 had squamous cell carcinoma as the tumor histology. Using image-guided IMRT or VMAT, SBRT was delivered in 3 to 5 fractions at a biologically effective dose of at least 100 Gy. In every patient, SBRT was given without any concurrent therapy. Distant metastases were developed by four of the 19 patients after SBRT, at a median of 7 months, whereas no significant progression was observed in the other 15 patients. Peripheral blood TCR beta repertoires were profiled in stage I NSCLC patients before and after stereotactic body radiotherapy, and the study then linked these repertoires to distant failure. The study took one blood sample before SBRT and one after SBRT from each of roughly 20 patients and sequenced all 40 or so samples.

Points the paper makes about the study in general: The small cohort and short follow-up limited the study, so independent validation of the findings is needed. Post-SBRT Shannon entropy and its change from baseline were lower in patients who developed distant metastases; baseline Shannon entropy was not associated with metastases. A decrease in unique TCR clone counts was observed after SBRT (median approximately 10,000 before versus fewer than 8,000 after; Wilcoxon paired P=0.011). TRBV and TRBJ usage frequencies reportedly differed by metastasis status, in two V genes at baseline and in ten or so V and two J genes after SBRT. None of the reported P values were adjusted for multiple comparisons. Tumor specificity of expanded TCR clones was not determined.

Trimming removed 3 bases from V and 6 bases from J; the gene matches leave 10 bases unexplained. The germline V gene (reference sequence) specifies SEHNR as CDR1 and FQNEAQ as CDR2. The CDR3 sequence holds 16 residues, the cysteine and phenylalanine included. Only the CDR3 part of the read is kept: 48 bases, read in frame from the first base. This clonotype appeared many times. No cognate antigen has been identified for it. No base qualities exist here, and no much larger clone lies one base off it. Two rounds of multiplex PCR on genomic DNA were used to amplify the TCR beta CDR3 region. In the first PCR round, primers specific to each TRBV and TRBJ gene were used, and the primer sequences were filed in Chinese patent CN105087789A. Universal primers were used in the second PCR round. The Roche High Pure PCR Template Preparation Kit was used to extract genomic DNA from frozen PBMCs. An Illumina HiSeq 3000 was used to sequence the libraries paired-end with 151 bp reads. The authors' analysis ran thus. CutAdapt was used to remove raw reads lacking the multiplex PCR primer sequences. High-quality paired reads were merged into contigs with PEAR. MiXCR assigned TRB V, D and J gene segments to each contig by aligning to reference sequences. CDR3 sequences were clustered by base quality and sequence similarity to remove sequencing errors. Shannon entropy normalized by the natural log of productive TCR sequence number was used as the measure of diversity. Clonality was defined as one minus Shannon entropy divided by the natural log of the number of unique clonotypes. Progression-free survival cut-offs for repertoire metrics were chosen using the Youden index of ROC curves, with analyses run in R 3.5.3. TCRdb's own reprocessing of the public reads used fastp at Q25 and MiXCR and kept productive beta chains. CDR3 protein sequences are deduplicated, and each keeps its most common genes and DNA. The V and J calls come from TCRdb's annotation, not from the publication. Across this sample there are about 32,000 distinct CDR3 sequences, with about 40% seen only once. The top ten hold about 16% of the sample.

All patients had node-negative disease on CT and PET/CT, and none had a history of other malignancies or prior chemotherapy or radiotherapy. At each of two time points, six milliliters of peripheral venous blood were collected into EDTA tubes. Ficoll-Paque Plus density-gradient centrifugation was used to isolate PBMCs. Samples were stored at -80°C immediately after collection until analysis. The sequence links TRBV7-9 to TRBJ2-1, and TRBD2 matches 8 of the central bases. This clonotype was obtained from a donor aged 50 or older with non-small cell lung cancer. The sequences come from PBMCs, collected before or after stereotactic body radiation therapy (not recorded which). The DNA is TGTGCCAGCAGCTTCACCGACCGGGGGGGGTTCAATGAGCAGTTCTTC. Its coded protein is CASSFTDRGGFNEQFF.